The next 8 T cell receptor beta chains were all read from a single sample in a study of T cell responses to AZD1222 COVID-19 vaccine (dated by TCRdb to 2020 to 2022). The time point label of this sample denotes: about 28 days (+/-7) after the second vaccine dose. The library was generated by the immunoSEQ multiplex PCR assay. TCRdb's version of the immuneACCESS table is confined to in-frame rearrangements and falls short of the full clone set. An unresolved V gene accounts for under half of the shortfall where checked; the remainder is of unknown origin. A total of some 180,000 clones appear in this sample, about nine tenths of them only once. Approximately 1.8% of the sample is taken by the ten largest. Sequences were derived from peripheral blood, sampled 28 days after the second AZD1222 dose. The receptors were gathered from an adult who received the AZD1222 COVID-19 vaccine.

V usage is TRBV5-1 and J usage is TRBJ2-5, with D possibly TRBD1 on 5 matching bases. V lost 2 bases and J lost 2, with 16 bases in between. The CDR3 loop spans 16 amino acids. CDR1 is SGHRS, CDR2 YFSETQ, per germline. The CDR3 DNA is TGCGCCAGCAGCTTTCGAAGTTTTAGGGGACAAGAGACCCAGTACTTC. Its translation is CASSFRSFRGQETQYF.

The rearrangement links TRBV12-5 to TRBJ2-1; TRBD1 agrees at 8 bases. Trimming took 6 bases from V and 2 from J; bases not matched to a gene: 6. The CDR3 has 15 residues. Germline V gene data show CDR1 as LGHNT and CDR2 as FRNRAP. The CDR3 DNA reads as TGTGCTAGTGGACCCGGGACAGGAGCCTACAATGAGCAGTTCTTC. Amino acid sequence: CASGPGTGAYNEQFF.

This clone was observed at least ten times. The chain uses TRBV7-9 and TRBJ2-1; 8 positions agree with TRBD1. The CDR3 totals 17 residues. CDR1 SEHNR and CDR2 FQNEAQ come from the germline V gene (reference sequence). V gave up 5 bases and J gave up 0 bases; unmatched junction bases: 9. CDR3 amino acids: CASSNIGQGSSYNEQFF. Written as DNA, the CDR3 is TGTGCCAGCAGCAATATCGGACAGGGCAGCTCCTACAATGAGCAGTTCTTC.

The CDR3 DNA sequence: TGTGCCAGCAGCGCCGGGACCCTACGACGGACCGGGGAGCTGTTTTTT. It yields the protein CASSAGTLRRTGELFF. The rearrangement joins TRBV11-3 to TRBJ2-2, with D possibly being TRBD1 or TRBD2 (5 bases each). The CDR3 spans 16 residues. CDR1 and CDR2 (germline): SGHNT, YENEEA. Trimming removed 5 bases at V and 5 bases at J, with 18 bases between.

The chain links TRBV2 to TRBJ2-1; no definite D call. The germline V gene has CDR1 SNHLY and CDR2 FYNNEI. CDR3 length: 13 amino acids. V lost 4 bases to trimming and J lost 0 bases, with 4 bases between them. The CDR3 reads CASSVASYNEQFF. The CDR3 DNA is TGTGCCAGCAGTGTGGCCTCCTACAATGAGCAGTTCTTC. Full variable domain (missing parts from reference TRBV2 and TRBJ2-1): EPEVTQTPSHQVTQMGQEVILRCVPISNHLYFYWYRQILGQKVEFLVSFYNNEISEKSEIFDDQFSVERPDGSNFTLKIRSTKLEDSAMYFCASSVASYNEQFFGPGTRLTVL.

The CDR3 sequence is CASSQGSGLGNGYTF. The CDR3 DNA reads as TGTGCCAGCAGCCAAGGGTCCGGGCTCGGGAATGGCTACACCTTC. This rearrangement joins TRBV3-1 (or the pseudogene TRBV3-2) to TRBJ1-2; D is ambiguous. From germline, CDR1 is LGHDT and CDR2 YNNKEL (reference sequence). V shed 1 base and J shed 6 bases, with 15 bases lying between them. This CDR3 has 15 residues.

The chain employs TRBV7-8 and TRBJ1-6; TRBD1 agrees at 8 bases. This CDR3 region has 16 residues. CDR1 SGHVS and CDR2 FQNEAQ come from the germline V gene. Trimming removed 0 bases from V and 6 bases from J; junction bases left unmatched: 4. Here the CDR3 reads CASSLATGVGNSPLHF. The CDR3 DNA sequence: TGTGCCAGCAGCTTAGCGACAGGGGTTGGTAATTCACCCCTCCACTTT.

This chain joins TRBV10-1 and TRBJ1-5; D is possibly TRBD1 (5 bases). CDR1 is WNHNN, CDR2 SYGVQD, per germline (reference sequence). The CDR3 is 15 amino acids. V lost 8 bases, J lost 6 bases, and 20 bases lay in between. For the CDR3, the DNA is TGCGCCAGCTTTTCGTGGACGGGGCTCAGTCAGCCCCAGCATTTT. This encodes CASFSWTGLSQPQHF.